This record covers a single TCR beta chain. The target antigen is unknown. CDR3 length equals 17 residues. Germline V CDR1 and CDR2: MGHRA, YSYEKL. V was cut by 1 base and J by 8 bases, with 18 bases left in between. The entry originates in a study of cytomegalovirus exposure and HLA in healthy donors. Notes on the study in general: Cytomegalovirus association was assigned to about 180 TCR beta chains.

The PCR used 60 Vbeta and 13 Jbeta primers. Using immunoSEQ multiplex PCR, the repertoire was profiled, and TCRdb retains in-frame clones only, with some absent. The sample lists some 130,000 clones, under 75% occurring once. The TCR sequence derives from a woman in her forties in good health and CMV-seronegative. The sequenced material came from PBMCs. The chain uses TRBV4-1 and TRBJ1-6; tentative D call: TRBD1 (6 bases). Written as DNA, the CDR3 is TGCGCCAGCAGCCAAGGATGGGGGCAAATATATGATTCACCCCTCCACTTT. This gives the protein CASSQGWGQIYDSPLHF.